This TCR beta chain was documented in a study of chemoradiotherapy in HPV16-positive cancers. Produced via immunoSEQ multiplex PCR; TCRdb's table is partial and in-frame only. This table has some 11,000 clones, 63% appearing once. This clone was counted a few times. CDR1 MNHEY and CDR2 SMNVEV come from the germline V gene (reference sequence). Unmatched junction bases numbered 9, after V lost 5 bases and J lost 7 bases. This CDR3 has 16 amino acids. The chain carries TRBV27 and TRBJ2-2; 11 bases match TRBD2. The sample was gathered from a patient who underwent chemoradiotherapy. This clonotype was sampled from a human donor with HPV-associated anogenital cancer. The CDR3 spells CASSPIVAGGVGELFF. DNA of the CDR3: TGTGCCAGCAGTCCTATAGTAGCGGGGGGGGTCGGGGAGCTGTTTTTT.